This T cell receptor beta chain was found in a study of beta chain features in type 1 diabetes. A note on this clone: What it binds is not known.

This CDR3 spans 14 amino acids. Germline values: CDR1 SQVTM, CDR2 ANQGSEA. Deletions cut 3 bases from V and 4 bases from J, with 12 bases between. All of the isolated RNA was reverse transcribed, so expressed TCRB transcripts were sequenced. Sequencing used immunoSEQ multiplex PCR; TCRdb keeps in-frame clones, though not all of them. The data show about 900,000 clones, roughly 16% seen once. Study results and caveats: The cDNA sequencing approach could over-represent high-TCR-expressing cells.

This receptor was obtained from a woman aged 18-29 years in good health. Sequenced material: naive CD4+ T cells from blood. The chain is built from TRBV29-1 and TRBJ2-2; D uncertain. The CDR3 region is CSVDGSGSTGELFF. The CDR3 region has the DNA TGCAGCGTTGACGGGTCAGGTTCCACCGGGGAGCTGTTTTTT.